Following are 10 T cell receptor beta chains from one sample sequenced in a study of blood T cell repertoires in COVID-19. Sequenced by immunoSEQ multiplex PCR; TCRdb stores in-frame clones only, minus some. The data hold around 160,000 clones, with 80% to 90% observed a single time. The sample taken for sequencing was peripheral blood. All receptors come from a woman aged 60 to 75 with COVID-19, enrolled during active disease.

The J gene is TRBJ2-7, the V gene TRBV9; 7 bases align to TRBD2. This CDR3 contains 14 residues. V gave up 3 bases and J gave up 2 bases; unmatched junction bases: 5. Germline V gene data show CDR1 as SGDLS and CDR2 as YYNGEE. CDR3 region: CASSEWGGPYEQYF. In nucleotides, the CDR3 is TGTGCCAGCAGCGAGTGGGGGGGTCCCTACGAGCAGTACTTC.

As DNA, the CDR3 is TGTGCCATCAGTGAGTCGGGGGGAGAAGGCAATCAGCCCCAGCATTTT. Amino acids: CAISESGGEGNQPQHF. The J gene is TRBJ1-5, the V gene TRBV10-3; D possibly corresponds to TRBD1 (5 bases). The germline V gene encodes CDR1 ENHRY and CDR2 SYGVKD. Trimming pared 0 bases from V and 2 bases from J, leaving 11 bases between. This CDR3 has 16 residues.

CDR3 nucleotides: TGTGCCAGCAGCTCCCCGGGACAGTCTAACTATGGCTACACCTTC. It is translated as CASSSPGQSNYGYTF. V gene TRBV5-4 combines with J gene TRBJ1-2, with 7 nucleotides matching TRBD1. CDR3 length: 15 amino acids. The V and J ends lost 3 bases and 0 bases, in that order; junction bases with no gene match: 5. Germline-derived CDR1 and CDR2 are SGHNT and YYREEE (reference sequence).

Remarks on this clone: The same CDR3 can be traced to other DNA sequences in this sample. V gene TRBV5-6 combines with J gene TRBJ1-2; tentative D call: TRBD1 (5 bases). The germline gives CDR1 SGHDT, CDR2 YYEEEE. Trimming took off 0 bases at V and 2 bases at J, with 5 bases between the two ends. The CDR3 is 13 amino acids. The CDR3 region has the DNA TGTGCCAGCAGCTTGGAGGGGAACTATGGCTACACCTTC. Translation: CASSLEGNYGYTF.

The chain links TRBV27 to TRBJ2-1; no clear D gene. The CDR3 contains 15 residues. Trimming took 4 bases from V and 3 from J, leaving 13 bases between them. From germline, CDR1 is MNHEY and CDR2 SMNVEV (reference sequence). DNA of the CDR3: TGTGCCAGCAGTTCTGAGACTCCTAACTACAATGAGCAGTTCTTC. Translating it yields CASSSETPNYNEQFF.

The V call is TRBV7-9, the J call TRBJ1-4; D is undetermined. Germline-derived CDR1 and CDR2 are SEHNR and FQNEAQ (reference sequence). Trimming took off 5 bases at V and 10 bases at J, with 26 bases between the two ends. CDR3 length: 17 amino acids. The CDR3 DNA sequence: TGTGCCAGCAGCCCCTCCTTCACGACACCCGAGTCTGGAAAACTGTTTTTT. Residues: CASSPSFTTPESGKLFF.

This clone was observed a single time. The DNA for the CDR3 is TGTGCCTGGAGCGAAGGGGTCGACTATGGCTACACCTTC. Protein sequence: CAWSEGVDYGYTF. The V gene is TRBV30, the J gene TRBJ1-2; D is perhaps TRBD1 (5 bases). CDR3 length: 13 amino acids. The germline CDR1 and CDR2 sequences are GTSNPN and SVGIG (reference sequence). V was cut by 3 bases and J by 3 bases, with 11 bases left in between.

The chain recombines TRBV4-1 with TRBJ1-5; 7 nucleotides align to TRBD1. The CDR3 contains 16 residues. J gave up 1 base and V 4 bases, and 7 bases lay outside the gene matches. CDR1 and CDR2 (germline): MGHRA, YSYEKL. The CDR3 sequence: CASSPRQGSSNQPQHF. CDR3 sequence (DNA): TGCGCCAGCAGCCCCAGACAGGGCTCAAGCAATCAGCCCCAGCATTTT.

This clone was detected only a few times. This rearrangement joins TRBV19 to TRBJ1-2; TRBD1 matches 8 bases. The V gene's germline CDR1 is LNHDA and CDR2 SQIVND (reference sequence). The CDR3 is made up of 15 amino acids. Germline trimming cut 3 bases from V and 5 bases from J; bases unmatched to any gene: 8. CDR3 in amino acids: CASSIPAGTGYGYTF. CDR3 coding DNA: TGTGCCAGTAGTATCCCCGCCGGGACAGGATATGGCTACACCTTC.

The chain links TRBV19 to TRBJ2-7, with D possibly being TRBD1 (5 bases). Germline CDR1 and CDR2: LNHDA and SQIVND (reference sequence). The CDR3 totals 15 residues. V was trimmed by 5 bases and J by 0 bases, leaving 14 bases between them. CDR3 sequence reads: CASSVGLDISYEQYF. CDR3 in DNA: TGTGCCAGTAGTGTAGGATTGGACATCTCCTACGAGCAGTACTTC. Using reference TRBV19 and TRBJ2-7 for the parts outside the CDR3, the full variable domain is DGGITQSPKYLFRKEGQNVTLSCEQNLNHDAMYWYRQDPGQGLRLIYYSQIVNDFQKGDIAEGYSVSREKKESFPLTVTSAQKNPTAFYLCASSVGLDISYEQYFGPGTRLTVT.